A selection of T cell receptor beta chains follows, all from one sample in a study of shared clonotypes between healthy human individuals. Only in-frame clones appear in the TCRdb table, and some are missing; sequencing was by immunoSEQ multiplex PCR. The sample includes just under 350,000 clones, about 70% of them seen just once. What was sequenced was memory CD4+ T cells sorted from blood. Receptor source: a man aged 25-45 years in good health. Each CDR3 is given with its conserved first and last residue. The D gene is left open where the match is weak. Only part of the rows carry a size: once, few, many, or a class if the clone is expanded.

J gene,D gene,clone size,V gene,CDR3 DNA,CDR3 protein
TRBJ2-1,.,.,TRBV5-4,TGTGCCAGCAGCGATGACGGACCAAGGCTCAATGAGCAGTTCTTC,CASSDDGPRLNEQFF
TRBJ2-5,TRBD1,.,TRBV29-1,TGCAGCGTTGAAAAACAGGGGAGAGAGACCCAGTACTTC,CSVEKQGRETQYF
TRBJ2-1,TRBD2,.,TRBV14,TGTGCCAGCAGCCCCATAAGGGCGGGAGGCGGCAATGAGCAGTTCTTC,CASSPIRAGGGNEQFF
TRBJ2-3,.,.,TRBV29-1,TGCAGCGTTGAAAGCAGGACAGATACGCAGTATTTT,CSVESRTDTQYF
TRBJ1-2,.,many,TRBV9,TGTGCCAGCAGCGTCGACCCTAACTATGGCTACACCTTC,CASSVDPNYGYTF
TRBJ2-5,.,.,TRBV5-1,TGCGCCAGCAATACTGGGATCCAAGAGACCCAGTACTTC,CASNTGIQETQYF
TRBJ2-1,.,.,TRBV7-7,TGTGCTAGCAGCTTGGGCGGACAGTTCGATGAGCAGTTCTTC,CASSLGGQFDEQFF
TRBJ2-7,.,.,TRBV5-1,TGCGCCAGCAGCTTGGTAGGGCTCGAGCAGTACTTC,CASSLVGLEQYF
TRBJ2-2,.,.,TRBV18,TGTGCCAGCTCACCACCCGGGCGAGGCGGGGAGCTGTTTTTT,CASSPPGRGGELFF
TRBJ2-7,TRBD2,.,TRBV7-2,TGTGCCAGCAGCTTAGCACTAGCGGGATACGACGAGCAGTACTTC,CASSLALAGYDEQYF
TRBJ2-2,.,.,TRBV2,TGTGCCAGCAGTTATAGCGAGACCGGGGAGCTGTTTTTT,CASSYSETGELFF
TRBJ2-7,.,.,TRBV11-2,TGTGCCAGCAGCTTGGACTGGTCGTCCTACGAGCAGTACTTC,CASSLDWSSYEQYF
TRBJ1-2,.,.,TRBV9,TGTGCCAGCAGCGTAGTTCCTCCCAATGGCTACACCTTC,CASSVVPPNGYTF
TRBJ2-3,.,.,TRBV18,TGTGCCAGCTCACCAGAGTCCGGGAGCGGTACGCAGTATTTT,CASSPESGSGTQYF
TRBJ2-7,TRBD2,few,TRBV10-2,TGCGCCAGCAGAAACGAACTAGCGAGCTACGAGCAGTACTTC,CASRNELASYEQYF
TRBJ2-2,TRBD2,.,TRBV18,TGTGCCAGCTCACTCGGGACTAGCGGGTCAAACGGGGAGCTGTTTTTT,CASSLGTSGSNGELFF
TRBJ1-2,TRBD1,.,TRBV19,TGTGCCAGTAGTATAGCAGGACAGGGGGACTATGGCTACACCTTC,CASSIAGQGDYGYTF
TRBJ1-4,.,.,TRBV5-1,TGCGCCAGCAGCCCCTGGGACGGAGATGAAAAACTGTTTTTT,CASSPWDGDEKLFF
TRBJ2-3,.,.,TRBV6-4,TGTGCCAGCAGTGACTCGTTTTCCGGACGCACAGATACGCAGTATTTT,CASSDSFSGRTDTQYF
TRBJ2-3,TRBD2,.,TRBV5-1,TGCGCCAGCAGCAGAGGACTAGGAGGCGAGGCGCAGTATTTT,CASSRGLGGEAQYF
TRBJ2-2,TRBD1,.,TRBV5-1,TGCGCCAGCAGCTCGGGACAGCTAACCGGGGAGCTGTTTTTT,CASSSGQLTGELFF
TRBJ2-1,TRBD1,many,TRBV6-6,TGTGCCAGCAGGCGGACAGGCCAGGGCAATGAGCAGTTCTTC,CASRRTGQGNEQFF
TRBJ2-1,TRBD2,.,TRBV19,TGTGCCAGTAAGGGACTAGCGGGACTAACGAACAATGAGCAGTTCTTC,CASKGLAGLTNNEQFF
TRBJ2-3,TRBD2,few,TRBV7-9,TGTGCCAGCAGCTCCCTATCGGTCTTAGCGGGAGCATTTGATACGCAGTATTTT,CASSSLSVLAGAFDTQYF
TRBJ2-7,TRBD2,.,TRBV2,TGTGCCAGCAGCGGGGACTATCACGAGCAGTACTTC,CASSGDYHEQYF
TRBJ2-5,.,.,TRBV5-1,TGCGCCAGCAGCCCCTCCCCGGACAGCCAAGAGACCCAGTACTTC,CASSPSPDSQETQYF
TRBJ2-2,.,.,TRBV28,TGTGCCAGCAGTGGGGAGGTCAGGGACACCGGGGAGCTGTTTTTT,CASSGEVRDTGELFF
TRBJ2-1,.,few,TRBV28,TGTGCCAGCAGTCCAACAGGGTACAGCTACAATGAGCAGTTCTTC,CASSPTGYSYNEQFF
TRBJ2-5,.,many,TRBV29-1,TGCAGCGTCCTCGGTGAATCTTTAGAGACCCAGTACTTC,CSVLGESLETQYF
TRBJ1-2,.,few,TRBV28,TGTGCCAGCAGTTCCGCGTCGACTGGCTACACCTTC,CASSSASTGYTF
TRBJ2-1,TRBD2,.,TRBV6-6,TGTGCCAGCAGTTACTCGTGGCGGGAGGGCCGGAATGAGCAGTTCTTC,CASSYSWREGRNEQFF
TRBJ2-3,TRBD2,.,TRBV19,TGTGCCAGTAGTTTACTAGCGGGAGCCTCCACAGATACGCAGTATTTT,CASSLLAGASTDTQYF
TRBJ2-7,.,.,TRBV5-1,TGCGCCAGCAGCCAGGAATACGAGCAGTACTTC,CASSQEYEQYF
TRBJ2-1,.,.,TRBV6-5,TGTGCCAGCCGGGACTCCCCTTACAATGAGCAGTTCTTC,CASRDSPYNEQFF
TRBJ1-3,TRBD1,many,TRBV5-1,TGCGCCAGCAGCGCGGGACAGCCCAGCTCTGGAAACACCATATATTTT,CASSAGQPSSGNTIYF
TRBJ1-4,.,few,TRBV25-1,TGTGCCAGCAGTGAATCCAGCAGGGATGAAAAACTGTTTTTT,CASSESSRDEKLFF
TRBJ1-2,.,.,TRBV27,TGTGCCAGCAGTTTAAGGGTTCGGGACGGCAACTATGGCTACACCTTC,CASSLRVRDGNYGYTF
TRBJ2-7,TRBD2,once,TRBV15,TGTGCCACCAGCAGAGATAGGACTAGCTCCTACGAGCAGTACTTC,CATSRDRTSSYEQYF
TRBJ2-5,.,.,TRBV5-1,TGCGCCAGCAGCTTGGTGGGCCCCGGAGAGACCCAGTACTTC,CASSLVGPGETQYF
TRBJ1-4,.,.,TRBV5-6,TGTGCCAGCAGTGGGGGGCGCGGTGGTGAAAAACTGTTTTTT,CASSGGRGGEKLFF
TRBJ2-7,.,.,TRBV6-5,TGTGCCAGCGGTCAAGGCTTCTACGAGCAGTACTTC,CASGQGFYEQYF
TRBJ2-5,.,many,TRBV11-3,TGTGCCAGCAGCCACGACAGCGCCGGGGGTCAAGAGACCCAGTACTTC,CASSHDSAGGQETQYF
TRBJ1-1,.,once,TRBV6-1,TGTGCCAGCAGTCTCAGGGAGAGGGCTTTCTTT,CASSLRERAFF
TRBJ2-3,TRBD2,once,TRBV19,TGTGCCAGTAGTAGCTTTCGGGAGGGCCCTTCCACAGATACGCAGTATTTT,CASSSFREGPSTDTQYF
TRBJ2-1,TRBD2,.,TRBV7-2,TGTGCCAGCAGCGTAGCGGGAGCCTACAATGAGCAGTTCTTC,CASSVAGAYNEQFF
TRBJ1-4,.,.,TRBV5-1,TGCGCCAGCCATGACATAGGTGAAAAACTGTTTTTT,CASHDIGEKLFF
TRBJ2-7,TRBD2,once,TRBV7-8,TGTGCCAGCAGCTACGAAGGGACTAGCGGGAGGGTTAAAATGCAGTACTTC,CASSYEGTSGRVKMQYF
TRBJ2-3,.,once,TRBV11-3,TGTGCCAGCAGCTCGTCGACCGGGGCAGTCACAGATACGCAGTATTTT,CASSSSTGAVTDTQYF
TRBJ2-7,TRBD1,.,TRBV7-9,TGTGCCAGCAGTTCACCTCCGGGACAGAATTCGTACGAGCAGTACTTC,CASSSPPGQNSYEQYF
TRBJ2-5,.,.,TRBV4-2,TGTGCCAGCAGCCAAGAGGGGTCGACTTCACAAGAGACCCAGTACTTC,CASSQEGSTSQETQYF
TRBJ1-2,TRBD1,.,TRBV18,TGTGCCAGCTCACCAAAACAGGGGTCTGGCTACACCTTC,CASSPKQGSGYTF
TRBJ1-1,.,.,TRBV9,TGTGCCAGCAGCGTAGCTGAGGGCACTGAAGCTTTCTTT,CASSVAEGTEAFF
TRBJ2-1,TRBD2,.,TRBV7-2,TGTGCCAGCAGCTTTGCCCTAGCGGGAGGGGAGCAGTTCTTC,CASSFALAGGEQFF
TRBJ2-5,.,once,TRBV15,TGTGCCACCAGCAGAGATAGGGGTTCCGCTAGAGAAGAGACCCAGTACTTC,CATSRDRGSAREETQYF